This T cell receptor beta chain was obtained from a study of T cell responses to AZD1222 COVID-19 vaccine. Study-wide findings and caveats: In all cases, repertoires were sampled only after the peak T cell response. Nearly half of spike-specific TCRs reportedly target variant regions that are unmutated in the B.1.351 and B.1.1.7 variants. CD4 TCRs covered the whole spike, strongest at regions 160-218 and 743-854.

Comments on this clone: Its specificity is unknown.

Looked up from germline, CDR1 is KGHSH and CDR2 is LQKENI. V was shortened by 2 bases and J by 1 base, with 10 bases between the two germline ends. The length of the CDR3 is 15 residues. Clones were read by immunoSEQ multiplex PCR, and TCRdb kept only the in-frame ones, dropping some. Its clone listing holds around 150,000 clones. The origin of this receptor is an adult in good health. Sample: peripheral blood. The chain uses TRBV18 and TRBJ2-3; D is unclear. DNA for the CDR3: TGTGCCAGCTCACCAAGATCAGTAGGCACAGATACGCAGTATTTT. It is translated as CASSPRSVGTDTQYF.